This TCR beta chain was sequenced for a study of T cells in Graves' hyperthyroidism and ophthalmopathy. The source material, RNA transcripts, was used to amplify TCR beta CDR3 regions. The HTBI primer set served for first-round RT-PCR of the TCR CDR3. Via MiXCR, TCRdb re-called the multiplex PCR reads, giving one row per CDR3 protein. The repertoire has hundreds of thousands of distinct CDR3 sequences, roughly 17% of them found once; the top ten carry approximately 15%. J was trimmed by 5 bases and V by 4 bases; bases with no gene match: 6. This CDR3 is 14 amino acids long. Germline V CDR1 and CDR2: MDHEN, SYDVKM.

Input material: blood. The V and J genes are TRBV28 and TRBJ2-5, with 8 nucleotides matching TRBD1. This clonotype originated in a woman aged 18 to 35 with Graves' ophthalmopathy. CDR3 in DNA: TGTGCCAGCAGTTCGACAGGGGTACGGGAGACCCAGTACTTC. It codes for CASSSTGVRETQYF. The full variable domain, its missing parts supplied by reference TRBV28 and TRBJ2-5, is DVKVTQSSRYLVKRTGEKVFLECVQDMDHENMFWYRQDPGLGLRLIYFSYDVKMKEKGDIPEGYSVSREKKERFSLILESASTNQTSMYLCASSSTGVRETQYFGPGTRLLVL.